The count of the clone carrying this T cell receptor beta chain is one. Its matching antigen is unknown. This CDR3 is built from 14 residues. V dropped 3 bases and J dropped 5; count of bases not matched to a gene: 4. Germline CDR1 reads MNHNS; CDR2 reads SASEGT. The data derive from a study of T-cell reconstitution after alpha-beta-depleted transplantation in children. Unique molecular identifiers tagged the TCRbeta library. TCRdb redid the calling of the PCR reads with MiXCR, one entry per CDR3 protein. Among just over 950,000 distinct CDR3 sequences listed, around 30% were seen once. Study-level points and caveats: T cells produced anew were the main source of T-cell counts and diversity one year after transplant. There were reportedly several hundred expanded graft clones from which alpha-beta T cells came about two months after transplant. Diversity of TCRbeta at day 60 was high in some patients, arising from surviving recipient T cells and thymic progenitors.

This chain joins TRBV6-1 and TRBJ2-5, with 9 nucleotides matching TRBD1. This sample comprised PBMCs, mostly from graft donor cells, obtained 360 days after TCRalphabeta/CD19-depleted stem cell transplant. The receptor's source is a boy under two years old who had a stem cell transplant for SCID, so the T cells may come from the graft donor. CDR3 coding DNA: TGTGCCAGCAGTGACGGGACAGGGATGGAGACCCAGTACTTC. Translation: CASSDGTGMETQYF.